The source of this T cell receptor beta chain is a study of T-cell memory formation after mild COVID-19. Study at large: Largely, the TCR clusters proved donor specific. Overall study findings and caveats: Of the contracting clones, CD4+ ones lay mainly in CM and EM, and CD8+ ones in EMRA.

The TCR alpha and TCR beta cDNA libraries, bearing sample barcodes and UMIs, were generated by 5'RACE using constant-segment primers. TCRdb re-called the 5' RACE reads through MiXCR, storing one row per CDR3 protein. The sample lists 350,000 or so distinct CDR3 sequences, 20% occurring once. Germline loops: CDR1 DFQATT, CDR2 SNEGSKA (reference sequence). The CDR3 has 14 amino acids. Deletions cut 2 bases from V and 8 bases from J, with 13 bases between. There are a few counts of this clonotype. Antigen unknown. The clonotype was recovered from a man aged 18-30 years who had mild COVID-19 (a few samples of this study predate the infection). Cell type and time point are not known. The sequenced material came from PBMCs or a T cell subset sorted from them (not recorded which). The V and J genes are TRBV20-1 and TRBJ1-6; tentatively, D is TRBD1 (6 bases). The CDR3 loop reads CSARPTGRDSPLHF. CDR3 DNA sequence: TGCAGTGCTAGACCAACAGGGAGGGATTCACCCCTCCACTTT.